A selection of T cell receptor beta chains follows, all from one sample in a study of blood T cells in healthy people across ages. MiXCR was run by TCRdb on the 5' RACE reads, yielding one entry per CDR3 protein. Seen here are 1 million to 1.2 million distinct CDR3 sequences, 30% to 40% observed once, and the top ten hold about an eighth. Sequencing was carried out using blood. The receptors were gathered from a man younger than 30 in good health. Both conserved end residues are part of each CDR3. A D gene is named only where the DNA matches it firmly. Clone size is shown for a subset of rows, as once, few, many or a class of expanded clone.

few TRBJ2-3 TRBD2 TRBV20-1 CSAKTSGEPDTQYF TGCAGTGCGAAGACTAGCGGGGAGCCAGATACGCAGTATTTT
- TRBJ1-1 TRBD1 TRBV4-3 CASSQRVDRGMNTEAFF TGCGCCAGCAGCCAAAGGGTGGACAGGGGCATGAACACTGAAGCTTTCTTT
- TRBJ1-2 - TRBV10-3 CAVSGQADNYGYTF TGTGCCGTCAGTGGACAAGCAGATAACTATGGCTACACCTTC
- TRBJ2-7 - TRBV7-2 CASSPRGGKYEQYF TGTGCCAGCAGCCCAAGGGGTGGAAAATACGAGCAGTACTTC
- TRBJ2-3 - TRBV30 CAWKGGGADTQYF TGTGCCTGGAAGGGAGGGGGCGCAGATACGCAGTATTTT
- TRBJ1-3 - TRBV12-3/TRBV12-4 CASSPSRSGNTIYF TGTGCCAGCAGTCCGTCACGCTCTGGAAACACCATATATTTT
- TRBJ2-7 - TRBV4-1 CASSQADGSPYNEQYF TGCGCCAGCAGCCAAGCAGACGGAAGCCCCTACAATGAGCAGTACTTC
- TRBJ1-2 TRBD1 TRBV4-2 CASSGFGTGNGYTF TGTGCCAGCAGCGGATTTGGGACAGGGAATGGCTACACCTTC
few TRBJ1-6 - TRBV15 CATSSERTIGSPLHF TGTGCCACCAGCAGCGAAAGGACGATAGGGTCACCCCTCCACTTT
many TRBJ2-3 - TRBV25-1 CASSERLSTDTQYF TGTGCCAGCAGTGAGCGCCTTAGCACAGATACGCAGTATTTT
many TRBJ2-1 - TRBV10-3 CAITTGDEQFF TGTGCCATCACTACTGGGGATGAGCAGTTCTTC
once TRBJ2-7 - TRBV7-2 CASSVQTLYEQYF TGTGCCAGCAGTGTACAGACTCTCTACGAGCAGTACTTC
few TRBJ1-2 - TRBV20-1 CSGQADYGYTF TGCAGTGGCCAAGCAGACTATGGCTACACCTTC
few TRBJ2-3 - TRBV20-1 CSATDSAGPTDTQYF TGCAGTGCGACCGATTCGGCGGGACCCACAGATACGCAGTATTTT
- TRBJ2-2 TRBD2 TRBV6-4 CASSDKGRDNTGELFF TGTGCCAGCAGCGACAAGGGGAGGGATAACACCGGGGAGCTGTTTTTT
- TRBJ1-5 - TRBV6-6 CASSSYGRSNQPQHF TGTGCCAGCAGTTCCTACGGGCGGAGCAATCAGCCCCAGCATTTT
- TRBJ2-7 - TRBV30 CAWSVTRYTYEQYF TGTGCCTGGAGTGTAACCCGCTATACCTACGAGCAGTACTTC
- TRBJ2-6 - TRBV6-2/TRBV6-3 CASRDPLSSSGANVLTF TGTGCCAGCCGCGATCCCTTGAGTAGCTCTGGGGCCAACGTCCTGACTTTC
few TRBJ2-7 TRBD1 TRBV2 CASSEGFRGIYEQYF TGTGCCAGCAGTGAAGGTTTCAGGGGGATCTACGAGCAGTACTTC
few TRBJ2-5 TRBD2 TRBV7-3 CASSLGLAEQETQYF TGTGCCAGCAGCTTGGGACTAGCGGAACAAGAGACCCAGTACTTC
- TRBJ1-1 - TRBV7-3 CASSDTGTTVTEAFF TGTGCCAGCAGCGATACAGGGACGACGGTCACTGAAGCTTTCTTT
few TRBJ1-4 - TRBV20-1 CSASGVNEKLFF TGCAGTGCTAGTGGTGTTAATGAAAAACTGTTTTTT
- TRBJ1-4 - TRBV7-9 CASSSMVSEKLFF TGTGCCAGCAGCTCGATGGTCAGTGAAAAACTGTTTTTT
few TRBJ1-2 - TRBV7-2 CASSLGQQYGYGYTF TGTGCCAGCAGCTTAGGGCAGCAATATGGCTATGGCTACACCTTC
few TRBJ1-2 - TRBV4-1 CASSPGAGYGYTF TGCGCCAGCAGCCCTGGTGCAGGCTATGGCTACACCTTC
few TRBJ1-5 - TRBV27 CASSWKGEGNQPQHF TGTGCCAGCAGTTGGAAGGGGGAAGGCAATCAGCCCCAGCATTTT
- TRBJ2-2 - TRBV20-1 CSARAPGMTGELFF TGCAGTGCTAGAGCCCCCGGTATGACCGGGGAGCTGTTTTTT
few TRBJ2-5 - TRBV20-1 CSARDGSVETQYF TGCAGTGCTAGAGATGGGAGCGTGGAGACCCAGTACTTC
- TRBJ2-1 TRBD2 TRBV29-1 CSVEEGSGNTYNEQFF TGCAGCGTTGAAGAGGGTAGCGGGAACACCTACAATGAGCAGTTCTTC
- TRBJ1-1 - TRBV7-9 CASSQTRLDTEAFF TGTGCCAGCAGCCAGACCCGGTTGGACACTGAAGCTTTCTTT
few TRBJ1-5 - TRBV12-3/TRBV12-4 CASSGGTAGQPQHF TGTGCCAGCAGTGGGGGGACTGCAGGTCAGCCCCAGCATTTT
- TRBJ1-1 - TRBV2 CASKQGARAEAFF TGTGCCAGCAAGCAGGGCGCGCGGGCCGAAGCTTTCTTT
few TRBJ1-2 - TRBV27 CASSSSEDYGYTF TGTGCCAGCAGTTCCAGTGAAGACTATGGCTACACCTTC
many TRBJ2-7 - TRBV29-1 CSVETRDYEQYF TGCAGCGTCGAAACTAGGGACTACGAGCAGTACTTC
many TRBJ1-2 - TRBV7-3 CASSRAAGTNYGYTF TGTGCCAGCAGCCGCGCCGCAGGGACGAACTATGGCTACACCTTC
- TRBJ1-4 - TRBV4-3 CASSQDPSLDRVEKLFF TGCGCCAGCAGCCAAGACCCCTCCCTGGACAGAGTTGAAAAACTGTTTTTT
few TRBJ1-2 - TRBV4-3 CASSQDITGEPYGYTF TGCGCCAGCAGCCAAGATATAACAGGCGAACCCTATGGCTACACCTTC
- TRBJ1-2 - TRBV6-5 CASSYSEYYGYTF TGTGCCAGCAGTTATTCAGAGTACTATGGCTACACCTTC
few TRBJ1-2 - TRBV7-9 CASSVGSTSYGYTF TGTGCCAGCAGCGTAGGGTCCACATCCTATGGCTACACCTTC
- TRBJ1-1 TRBD1 TRBV10-3 CAISGSRQGGTEAFF TGTGCCATCAGTGGCTCCCGACAGGGTGGCACTGAAGCTTTCTTT
- TRBJ1-4 - TRBV10-3 CATTYKHEEANEKLFF TGTGCCACCACCTACAAACATGAGGAGGCTAATGAAAAACTGTTTTTT
many TRBJ2-1 - TRBV12-3/TRBV12-4 CASSPGLHNEQFF TGTGCCAGCAGTCCCGGACTGCACAATGAGCAGTTCTTC